Each of the 13 T cell receptor beta chains below was sequenced from the same sample in a study of long-term antiretroviral therapy in people with HIV. Survey-level immunoSEQ v3.0 assays were run. The assay was immunoSEQ multiplex PCR, and TCRdb's table has in-frame clones only and misses some. The sample carries roughly 24,000 clones, 70% to 90% recorded once. This material consisted of unsorted PBMCs, taken 1.8 years before starting antiretroviral therapy. The origin of the receptors is a woman aged 25 to 39 with HIV.

J is TRBJ2-5 and V is TRBV27, with 9 bases lining up with TRBD2. The CDR3 consists of 15 residues. Germline V gene data show CDR1 as MNHEY and CDR2 as SMNVEV (reference sequence). J lost 5 bases, V lost 6 bases, and 10 bases had no gene match. CDR3 in amino acids: CASSDFSGGRETQYF. For the CDR3, the DNA is TGTGCCAGCAGCGATTTTAGCGGGGGTCGGGAGACCCAGTACTTC.

V gene TRBV9 combines with J gene TRBJ2-5; D tentatively reads TRBD1 or TRBD2 (5 bases each). The CDR3 has 15 residues. Trimming removed 0 bases at V and 5 bases at J, with 14 bases between. Germline V gene data show CDR1 as SGDLS and CDR2 as YYNGEE. The CDR3 coding sequence is TGTGCCAGCAGCGTAGCTATGGGGGTGGTGGAGACCCAGTACTTC. Translated: CASSVAMGVVETQYF.

The rearrangement links TRBV19 to TRBJ1-1; tentatively, D is TRBD1 (5 bases). The CDR3 is 13 residues long. Germline assignment: CDR1 LNHDA and CDR2 SQIVND (reference sequence). Trimming took 3 bases from V and 5 from J, leaving 10 bases between them. As DNA, the CDR3 is TGTGCCAGTAGTATGAGCAGGGTGACTGAAGCTTTCTTT. Translation: CASSMSRVTEAFF.

V is TRBV29-1 and J is TRBJ1-5; D unresolved. The germline gives CDR1 SQVTM, CDR2 ANQGSEA. The CDR3 covers 10 residues. The V end was cut by 4 bases, the J end by 5 bases, with 3 bases between. This CDR3 is CSVGDQPQHF. In DNA form, the CDR3 reads TGCAGCGTTGGAGATCAGCCCCAGCATTTT.

The chain joins TRBV5-1 to TRBJ1-1; D is perhaps TRBD1 (6 bases). The germline CDR1 and CDR2 sequences are SGHRS and YFSETQ. This CDR3 spans 13 amino acids. Trimming removed 5 bases from V and 4 bases from J, with 12 bases in between. CDR3 region: CASRATGRTEAFF. The CDR3 bases are TGCGCCAGCAGAGCGACAGGACGCACTGAAGCTTTCTTT.

This chain connects TRBV5-6 to TRBJ1-5, with D maybe TRBD1 (6 bases). V lost 5 bases, J lost 3 bases, and 15 bases lay in between. The CDR3 is 15 amino acids. CDR1 is SGHDT, CDR2 YYEEEE, per germline. The chain's CDR3 is CASSYSGVDNQPQHF. DNA of the CDR3: TGTGCCAGCAGTTACTCAGGGGTCGACAATCAGCCCCAGCATTTT.

This chain uses TRBV7-2 with TRBJ2-3, with 15 bases identical to TRBD2. Trimming took 5 bases from V and 4 from J; bases not matched to a gene: 7. Germline CDR1 reads SGHTA; CDR2 reads FQGNSA. CDR3 length: 17 residues. The CDR3 nucleotides are TGTGCCAGCAGCCGTCCCGGGACTAGCGGGGGGCCAGATACGCAGTATTTT. Its protein is CASSRPGTSGGPDTQYF.

The chain carries TRBV6-5 and TRBJ2-2; a weak D match, TRBD2 (5 bases). Germline V gives CDR1 MNHEY, CDR2 SVGAGI. This CDR3 contains 15 residues. V shed 8 bases and J shed 0 bases, with 13 bases lying between them. CDR3 in amino acids: CASRSEVTNTGELFF. The CDR3 DNA reads as TGTGCCAGCCGTTCGGAGGTTACGAACACCGGGGAGCTGTTTTTT.

This clone was seen a single time. This chain joins TRBV5-1 and TRBJ2-1, with 12 positions matching TRBD2. This CDR3 region has 15 residues. Unmatched junction bases numbered 3, after V lost 4 bases and J lost 4 bases. From germline, CDR1 is SGHRS and CDR2 YFSETQ. CDR3 loop: CASSASGGAYNEQFF. The CDR3 nucleotides are TGCGCCAGCAGCGCTAGCGGGGGGGCTTACAATGAGCAGTTCTTC.

The sample holds a few counts of this clone. The chain has TRBV7-9 and TRBJ1-2, with D unresolved. The V and J ends lost 4 bases and 1 base respectively, with 4 bases between them. This CDR3 is 12 amino acids long. The germline V gene has CDR1 SEHNR and CDR2 FQNEAQ (reference sequence). Written as DNA, the CDR3 is TGTGCCAGCAGCTGGGATAACTATGGCTACACCTTC. This gives the protein CASSWDNYGYTF. The variable domain in full, with the rest retrieved from reference TRBV7-9 and TRBJ1-2, is DTGVSQNPRHKITKRGQNVTFRCDPISEHNRLYWYRQTLGQGPEFLTYFQNEAQLEKSRLLSDRFSAERPKGSFSTLEIQRTEQGDSAMYLCASSWDNYGYTFGSGTRLTVV.

This clone was detected a few times. The J gene is TRBJ2-5, the V gene TRBV30; TRBD1 agrees at 7 bases. The ends lost 2 bases at V and 3 bases at J; junction bases unmatched: 6. From germline, CDR1 is GTSNPN and CDR2 SVGIG (reference sequence). The length of the CDR3 is 14 residues. This CDR3 is CAWSPLGQEETQYF. CDR3 in DNA: TGTGCCTGGAGTCCCCTCGGACAGGAAGAGACCCAGTACTTC.

CDR3 residues: CASSEAPMNTEAFF. The CDR3 bases are TGTGCCAGCAGCGAGGCACCCATGAACACTGAAGCTTTCTTT. The chain couples TRBV9 to TRBJ1-1; D is undetermined. CDR1 is SGDLS and CDR2 is YYNGEE in the germline V gene. This CDR3 contains 14 residues. V was clipped by 3 bases and J by 0 bases, with 9 bases between them.

This rearrangement joins TRBV28 to TRBJ1-5; no reliable D call. This CDR3 has 14 amino acids. V was clipped by 3 bases and J by 3 bases, with 9 bases between them. Germline CDR1 is MDHEN and CDR2 is SYDVKM. CDR3 loop: CASSFYGANQPQHF. The CDR3 DNA follows: TGTGCCAGCAGTTTTTACGGAGCCAATCAGCCCCAGCATTTT.